The clone carrying this TCR beta chain was counted a few times. The entry originates in a study of T-cell reconstitution after alpha-beta-depleted transplantation in children. Unique molecular identifiers were built into the TCRbeta library. Each CDR3 protein is one row after TCRdb ran MiXCR on the PCR reads. The repertoire holds approximately 390,000 distinct CDR3 sequences, with 9.5% to 13% as singletons. CDR1 is DFQATT and CDR2 is SNEGSKA in the germline V gene (reference sequence). V gave up 2 bases and J gave up 7 bases; unmatched junction bases: 6. This CDR3 region has 13 residues. The chain links TRBV20-1 to TRBJ2-3; 7 nucleotides agree with TRBD2. The starting material was PBMCs from the stem cell graft donor, obtained from the stem cell graft. The TCR sequence derives from a human donor who donated a stem cell graft to a child with acute myeloid leukemia. The DNA of the CDR3 is TGCAGTGCTAGACCCCGGGGACTAAATACGCAGTATTTT. It specifies CSARPRGLNTQYF.